This TCR beta chain was profiled in a study of T cell responses to AZD1222 COVID-19 vaccine. Study findings and constraints: The number of AZD1222 recipients seropositive at baseline was only 6 or 7. Repertoire sampling happened only post peak T cell response. Most donors were white British, females outnumbered males, and clonal diversity was possibly underestimated. The breadth and depth of Spike-specific TCRs increased once two AZD1222 doses had been given.

As regards this clone: No antigen is known for it. Sequence at one end of the junction differs from germline and may be a read error.

Profiling relied on immunoSEQ multiplex PCR, and the TCRdb table lists in-frame clones only, not all of them. In the table there are 160,000 or so clones, about 90% of which are singletons. This CDR3 comprises 14 residues. This receptor was obtained from an adult in good health. The sample here was peripheral blood, taken on day 0 of MenACWY control vaccination. The V call is TRBV23-1, the J call TRBJ2-5; a possible D gene is TRBD1 (6 bases). TRBV23-1 is labeled an ORF, and its function is uncertain. The CDR3 DNA follows: TGCGCCAGTAGTCACAGGGCGAGGGGAGAGACCCAGTACTTC. Its translation is CASSHRARGETQYF.